The 5 T cell receptor beta chains in this list originate from one sample, sequenced in a study of CD8+ T cells in alopecia areata. RNA was isolated and reverse transcribed to cDNA, the sequencing template. The table came from immunoSEQ multiplex PCR; TCRdb's copy has only in-frame clones and leaves some out. The sample presents about 110,000 clones, none singletons. Source material: lesional skin. The origin of the receptors is a C3H/HeJ mouse with alopecia areata. The strain's MHC haplotype is H2-k.

This clone was counted between two and nine times. Mouse names are used for the genes. The read falls 4 residues short of the CDR3 end, and the missing part is taken from the germline J gene. This rearrangement joins TRBV19 to TRBJ1-1, with D possibly TRBD1 on 6 matching bases. CDR1 and CDR2 (germline): FNHDT, SITEND (reference sequence). The CDR3 covers 13 residues. The covered CDR3 bases are TGTGCCAGCAGTTTTCAGGGGCGGACA. It yields the protein CASSFQGRT. The full CDR3 protein is CASSFQGRTEVFF.

This clone occurred a few times. At residue 14, the translated DNA and the protein in TCRdb do not agree; the protein given here is derived from the DNA. Germline and genes: mouse. With the read ending 3 residues before the CDR3 end, the germline J gene is used to fill in that end. The gene calls are TRBV19 and TRBJ1-3, with 12 bases fitting TRBD1. From germline, CDR1 is FNHDT and CDR2 SITEND (reference sequence). V lost 4 bases and J lost 4; bases outside the gene matches: 9. The CDR3 runs to 17 residues. The part of the CDR3 DNA that was read is TGTGCCAGCAGTCAGAGGGGACAGGGGGCGATCGGAAATACG. Translation gives CASSQRGQGAIGNT. The entire CDR3 is CASSQRGQGAIGNTLYF.

This clone was observed a few times. The gene names given are mouse names. The sequence runs out 4 residues before the end of the CDR3; the remainder is reconstructed from the germline J gene. This same CDR3 is encoded by further DNA sequences in the sample. The chain has TRBV1 and TRBJ2-1, with 7 bases identical to TRBD2. The CDR3 sequence is 17 residues long. Trimming removed 2 bases from V and 0 bases from J; junction bases left unmatched: 7. Germline-derived CDR1 and CDR2 are NSQYPW and LRSPGD (reference sequence). The part of the CDR3 DNA that was read is TGCACCTGCAGTGCACCAGGGCTGGGGGTTAACTATGCT. Translated: CTCSAPGLGVNYA. The whole CDR3 sequence is CTCSAPGLGVNYAEQFF.

This clone was found many times. Mouse names are used for the genes. The CDR3 end falls 4 residues outside the read, so it is completed with the germline J gene. This chain links TRBV13-3 with TRBJ2-3; TRBD1 matches 8 bases. The CDR3 totals 15 residues. The junction had 5 bases not matched to a gene; V was cut back by 4 bases and J by 1 base. In germline, CDR1 is NNHDY, CDR2 SYVADS. The CDR3 here is CASSPGGAGAETLYF. The covered CDR3 bases are TGTGCCAGCAGTCCAGGGGGCGCGGGTGCAGAA.

This clone was seen only a few times. Gene names denote mouse genes. The read falls 4 residues short of the CDR3 end, and the missing part is taken from the germline J gene. This chain joins TRBV16 and TRBJ2-1; 9 nucleotides agree with TRBD2. V trimming: 4 bases; J trimming: 0 bases; junction bases outside the gene matches: 1. Germline V gene lookup returns CDR1 SGHSA and CDR2 FRNQAP. The CDR3 has 15 amino acids. The DNA read from the CDR3 is TGTGCAAGCAGCTGGACTGGGGATAACTATGCT. Translated: CASSWTGDNYA. The whole CDR3 reads CASSWTGDNYAEQFF. Combining the CDR3 with reference TRBV16 and TRBJ2-1 gives the whole variable domain NAGVIQTPRHKVTGKGQEATLWCEPISGHSAVFWYRQTIVQGLEFLTYFRNQAPIDDSGMPKERFSAQMPNQSHSTLKIQSTQPQDSAVYLCASSWTGDNYAEQFFGPGTRLTVL.